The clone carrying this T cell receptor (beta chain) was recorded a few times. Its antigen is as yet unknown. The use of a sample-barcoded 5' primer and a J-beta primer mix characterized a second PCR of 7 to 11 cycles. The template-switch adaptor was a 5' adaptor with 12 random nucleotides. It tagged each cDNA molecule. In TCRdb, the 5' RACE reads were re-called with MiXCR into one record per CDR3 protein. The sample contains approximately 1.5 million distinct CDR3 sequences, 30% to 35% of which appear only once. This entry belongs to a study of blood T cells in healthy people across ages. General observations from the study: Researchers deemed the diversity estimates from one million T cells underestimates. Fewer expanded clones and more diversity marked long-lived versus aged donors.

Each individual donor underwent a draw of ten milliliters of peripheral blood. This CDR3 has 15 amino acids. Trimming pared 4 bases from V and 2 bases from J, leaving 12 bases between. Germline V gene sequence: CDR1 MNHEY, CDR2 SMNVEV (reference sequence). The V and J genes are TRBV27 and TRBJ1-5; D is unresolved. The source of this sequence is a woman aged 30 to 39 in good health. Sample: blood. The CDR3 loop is CASSWSGQGNQPQHF. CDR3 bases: TGTGCCAGCAGTTGGTCTGGGCAGGGCAATCAGCCCCAGCATTTT.